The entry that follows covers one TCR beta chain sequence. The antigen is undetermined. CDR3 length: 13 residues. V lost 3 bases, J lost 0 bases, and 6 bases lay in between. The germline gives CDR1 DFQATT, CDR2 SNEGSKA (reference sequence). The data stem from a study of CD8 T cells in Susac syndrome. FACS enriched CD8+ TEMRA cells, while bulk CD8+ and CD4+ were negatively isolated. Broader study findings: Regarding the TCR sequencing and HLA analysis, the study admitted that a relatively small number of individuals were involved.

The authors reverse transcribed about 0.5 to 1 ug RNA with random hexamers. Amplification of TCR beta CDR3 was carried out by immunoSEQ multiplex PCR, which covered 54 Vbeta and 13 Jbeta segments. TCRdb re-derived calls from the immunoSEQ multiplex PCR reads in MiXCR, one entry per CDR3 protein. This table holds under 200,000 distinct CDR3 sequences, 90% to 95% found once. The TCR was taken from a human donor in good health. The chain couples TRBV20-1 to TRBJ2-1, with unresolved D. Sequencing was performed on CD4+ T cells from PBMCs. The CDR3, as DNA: TGCAGTGCTAGGGTAGGCTCCTACAATGAGCAGTTCTTC. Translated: CSARVGSYNEQFF.